What follows describes a single T cell receptor beta chain. Its antigen is as yet unknown. This specimen comes from a study of T cell responses to AZD1222 COVID-19 vaccine. Trimming removed 1 base from V and 1 base from J, with 7 bases in between. Per germline, CDR1 SEHNR and CDR2 FQNEAQ (reference sequence). The CDR3 covers 14 residues. The study, taken as a whole, reports: The study identified only five to seven AZD1222 recipients as seropositive at baseline. White British people made up most donors, females outnumbered males, and clonal diversity was possibly underestimated.

TCRdb's copy holds only in-frame clones and misses some; the assay was immunoSEQ multiplex PCR. The repertoire holds roughly 150,000 clones, 90% seen once, with roughly 1.7% in the top ten. The J gene is TRBJ1-1, the V gene TRBV7-9; no clear D. This clonotype originated in an adult who received the AZD1222 COVID-19 vaccine. Specimen: peripheral blood, collected 28 days after the second AZD1222 dose. CDR3 loop: CASSLGYGNTEAFF. DNA for the CDR3: TGTGCCAGCAGCTTAGGGTACGGGAACACTGAAGCTTTCTTT.